This TCR beta chain was identified in a study of human T cells and chemical hapten exposure. Study-wide results and caveats: Versus controls, significantly more large CDR3 similarity clusters arose from expanded TCRs.

Trimming left V 5 bases short and J 3 bases short, with 13 bases between. The CDR3 extends over 14 amino acids. From germline, CDR1 is MNHEY and CDR2 SMNVEV (reference sequence). Note on this clonotype: What it recognizes is unknown.

Described time point: patch test 2, 6 weeks after DPC sensitization. Treatment given: therapeutic diphenylcyclopropenone sensitization with weekly scalp DPC. At patch-test visits, sampling came before the patch test. Extraction yielded total RNA from whole blood (unfractionated). In the original processing: Ranging from about 23,224 to 700,000, TCR counts per sample had a median value of around 91,000. TCRdb re-analysed the RACE reads in MiXCR, keeping a single row per CDR3 protein. The V and J calls and clone size are TCRdb's, not the authors'. The repertoire includes approximately 120,000 distinct CDR3 sequences, roughly a tenth of them detected once, and about 3% sits in the top ten.

The rearrangement uses TRBV27 and TRBJ1-1; D not resolved. The receptor's source is a woman between 40 and 55 years old with alopecia areata. Some clones in this sample may be carry-over from other donors' samples. The material sequenced was whole blood, taken in connection with sensitization to the hapten diphenylcyclopropenone (DPC). CDR3 sequence reads: CASSPSGGDTEAFF. The DNA of the CDR3 is TGTGCCAGCAGTCCCTCGGGCGGGGACACTGAAGCTTTCTTT.